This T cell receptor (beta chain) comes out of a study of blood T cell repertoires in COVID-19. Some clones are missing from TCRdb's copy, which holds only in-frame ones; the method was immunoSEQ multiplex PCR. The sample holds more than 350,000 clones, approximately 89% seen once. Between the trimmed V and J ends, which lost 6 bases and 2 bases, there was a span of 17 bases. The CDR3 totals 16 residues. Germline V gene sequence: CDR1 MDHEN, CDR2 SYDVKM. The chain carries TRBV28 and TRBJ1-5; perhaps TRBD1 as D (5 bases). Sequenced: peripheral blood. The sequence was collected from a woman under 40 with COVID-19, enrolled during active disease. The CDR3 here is CASSLPGARGNQPQHF. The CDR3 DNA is TGTGCCAGCAGCCTCCCGGGTGCCAGGGGCAATCAGCCCCAGCATTTT.